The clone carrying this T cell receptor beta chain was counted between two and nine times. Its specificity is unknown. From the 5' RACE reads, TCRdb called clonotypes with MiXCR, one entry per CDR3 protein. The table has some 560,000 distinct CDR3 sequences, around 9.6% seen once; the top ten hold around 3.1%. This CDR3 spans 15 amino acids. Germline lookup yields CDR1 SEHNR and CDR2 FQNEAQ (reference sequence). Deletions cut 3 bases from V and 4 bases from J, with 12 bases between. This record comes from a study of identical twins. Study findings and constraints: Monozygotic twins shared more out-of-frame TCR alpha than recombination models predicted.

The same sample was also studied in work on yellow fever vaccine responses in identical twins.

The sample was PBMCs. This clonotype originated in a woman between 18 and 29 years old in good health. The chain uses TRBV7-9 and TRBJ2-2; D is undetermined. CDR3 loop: CASSLAVPFTGELFF. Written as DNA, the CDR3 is TGTGCCAGCAGCTTGGCCGTCCCTTTCACCGGGGAGCTGTTTTTT.